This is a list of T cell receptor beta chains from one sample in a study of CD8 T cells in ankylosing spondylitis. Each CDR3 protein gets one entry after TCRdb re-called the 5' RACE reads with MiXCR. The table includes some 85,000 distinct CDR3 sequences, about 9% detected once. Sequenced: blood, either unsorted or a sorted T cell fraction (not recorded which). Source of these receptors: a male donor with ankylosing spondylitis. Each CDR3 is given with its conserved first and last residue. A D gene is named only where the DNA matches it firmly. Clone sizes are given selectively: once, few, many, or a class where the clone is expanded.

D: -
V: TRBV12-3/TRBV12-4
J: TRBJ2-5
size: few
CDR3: CASSPLRGDQETQYF
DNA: TGTGCCAGCAGTCCTTTAAGGGGGGACCAAGAGACCCAGTACTTC

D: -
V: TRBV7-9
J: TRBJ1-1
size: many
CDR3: CASSRGEHLNTEAFF
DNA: TGTGCCAGCAGCCGGGGGGAACACCTCAACACTGAAGCTTTCTTT

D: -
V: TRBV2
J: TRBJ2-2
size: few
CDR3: CASSEGRGGFGELFF
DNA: TGTGCCAGCAGTGAAGGGAGGGGCGGATTCGGGGAGCTGTTTTTT

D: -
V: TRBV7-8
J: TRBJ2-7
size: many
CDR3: CASSLRQGGHEQYF
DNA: TGTGCCAGCAGCTTACGCCAGGGTGGGCACGAGCAGTACTTC

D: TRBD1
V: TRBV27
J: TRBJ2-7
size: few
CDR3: CASSFRQGSYEQYF
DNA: TGTGCCAGCAGTTTCCGACAGGGGTCCTACGAGCAGTACTTC

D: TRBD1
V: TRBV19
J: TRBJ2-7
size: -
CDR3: CASRIEGQEDYEQYF
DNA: TGTGCCAGTAGAATTGAGGGACAGGAGGACTACGAGCAGTACTTC

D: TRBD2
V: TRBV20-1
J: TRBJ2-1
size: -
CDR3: CSARTSGTYNEQFF
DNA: TGCAGTGCTAGAACTAGCGGAACCTACAATGAGCAGTTCTTC

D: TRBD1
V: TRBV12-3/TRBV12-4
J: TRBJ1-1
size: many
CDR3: CASSLSPGQGYTEAFF
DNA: TGTGCCAGCAGTTTAAGTCCGGGACAGGGGTACACTGAAGCTTTCTTT

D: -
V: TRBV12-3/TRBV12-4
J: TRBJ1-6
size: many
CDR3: CASSSVGRAVRPLHF
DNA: TGTGCCAGCAGTTCGGTCGGTCGGGCCGTGCGTCCCCTCCACTTT

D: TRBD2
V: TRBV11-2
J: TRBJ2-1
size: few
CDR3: CASSLVLPSSGVPSYNEQFF
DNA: TGTGCCAGCAGCTTAGTACTCCCTTCTAGCGGGGTACCCTCCTACAATGAGCAGTTCTTC

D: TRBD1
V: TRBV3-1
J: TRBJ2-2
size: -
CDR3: CASSQPTGGARTGELFF
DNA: TGTGCCAGCAGCCAACCGACAGGGGGCGCTCGCACCGGGGAGCTGTTTTTT

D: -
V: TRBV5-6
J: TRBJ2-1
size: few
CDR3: CASSWVEALGQFF
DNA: TGTGCCAGCAGCTGGGTCGAGGCCCTCGGGCAGTTCTTC

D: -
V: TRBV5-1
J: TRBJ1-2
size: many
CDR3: CASSDGEANYGYTF
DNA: TGCGCCAGCAGCGACGGTGAAGCTAACTATGGCTACACCTTC

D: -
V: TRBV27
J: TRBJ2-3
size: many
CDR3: CASSASRDTQYF
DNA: TGTGCCAGCAGCGCGAGTCGCGATACGCAGTATTTT

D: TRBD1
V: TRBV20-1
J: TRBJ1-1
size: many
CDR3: CSAPNRGRNTEAFF
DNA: TGCAGTGCACCGAACAGGGGTCGGAACACTGAAGCTTTCTTT

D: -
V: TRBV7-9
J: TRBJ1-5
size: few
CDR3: CASSLGQSNQPQHF
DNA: TGTGCCAGCAGCTTAGGACAGAGCAATCAGCCCCAGCATTTT

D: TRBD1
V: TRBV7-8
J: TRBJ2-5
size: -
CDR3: CASSSKQGQETQYF
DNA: TGTGCCAGCAGCTCCAAACAGGGGCAAGAGACCCAGTACTTC

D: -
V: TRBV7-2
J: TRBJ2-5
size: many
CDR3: CASSQGPTGTQYF
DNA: TGTGCCAGCAGCCAGGGCCCCACGGGAACCCAGTACTTC

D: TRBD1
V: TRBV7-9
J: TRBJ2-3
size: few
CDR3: CATTFRTGGEDTQYF
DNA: TGTGCCACCACGTTCCGGACAGGGGGCGAGGATACGCAGTATTTT

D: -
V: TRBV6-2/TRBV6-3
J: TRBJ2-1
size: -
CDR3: CASSYSGSSYNEQFF
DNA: TGTGCCAGCAGTTACTCGGGGTCCTCCTACAATGAGCAGTTCTTC

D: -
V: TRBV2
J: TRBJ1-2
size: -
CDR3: CASRLSQTLGYGYTF
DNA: TGTGCCAGCCGCCTCAGTCAAACCCTTGGCTATGGCTACACCTTC

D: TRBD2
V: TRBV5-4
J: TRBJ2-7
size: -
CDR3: CASSLSGSVGEQYF
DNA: TGTGCCAGCAGCCTCAGCGGGAGTGTTGGCGAGCAGTACTTC

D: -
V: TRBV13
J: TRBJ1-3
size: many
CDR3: CASSLEGTEGNTIYF
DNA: TGTGCCAGCAGCTTAGAGGGGACGGAAGGAAACACCATATATTTT

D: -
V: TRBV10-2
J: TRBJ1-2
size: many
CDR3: CATQGGSNYGYTF
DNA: TGCGCCACACAGGGCGGATCTAACTATGGCTACACCTTC

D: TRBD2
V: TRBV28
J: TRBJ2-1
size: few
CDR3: CASSFGGGINEQFF
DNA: TGTGCCAGCAGTTTTGGCGGGGGAATCAATGAGCAGTTCTTC

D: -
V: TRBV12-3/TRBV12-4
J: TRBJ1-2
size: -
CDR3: CASSLGKMGGENGYTF
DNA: TGTGCCAGCAGTTTGGGAAAAATGGGTGGGGAGAATGGCTACACCTTC

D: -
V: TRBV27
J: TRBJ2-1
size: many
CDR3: CASSSRDAYNEQFF
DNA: TGTGCCAGCAGTTCCCGGGATGCTTACAATGAGCAGTTCTTC

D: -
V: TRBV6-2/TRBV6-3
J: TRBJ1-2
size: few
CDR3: CASSYGRYGYTF
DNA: TGTGCCAGCAGTTACGGCAGATATGGCTACACCTTC

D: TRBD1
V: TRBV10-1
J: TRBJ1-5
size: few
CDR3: CASSVDRGQDNQPQHF
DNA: TGCGCCAGCAGTGTGGACAGGGGGCAGGACAATCAGCCCCAGCATTTT

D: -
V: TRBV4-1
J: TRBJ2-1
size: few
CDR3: CASSQDRTPFNEQFF
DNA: TGCGCCAGCAGCCAAGATCGGACCCCTTTCAATGAGCAGTTCTTC

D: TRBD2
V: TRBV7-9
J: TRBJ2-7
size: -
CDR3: CASSQGTSYYEQYF
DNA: TGTGCCAGCAGCCAAGGGACTAGCTACTACGAGCAGTACTTC

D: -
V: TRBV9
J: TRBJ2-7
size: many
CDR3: CASSVDQDYEQYF
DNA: TGTGCCAGCAGCGTAGACCAGGACTACGAGCAGTACTTC

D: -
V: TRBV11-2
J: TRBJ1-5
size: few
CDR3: CASSRESASNQPQHF
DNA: TGTGCCAGCAGCCGAGAGTCGGCGAGCAATCAGCCCCAGCATTTT

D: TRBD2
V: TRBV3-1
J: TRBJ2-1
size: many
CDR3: CATRGLATIEQFF
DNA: TGTGCCACCAGGGGACTAGCTACAATTGAGCAGTTCTTC

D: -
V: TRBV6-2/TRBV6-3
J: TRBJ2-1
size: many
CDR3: CASSYPASRRSAENEQFF
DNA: TGTGCCAGCAGTTACCCTGCTAGCAGACGATCTGCTGAAAATGAGCAGTTCTTC

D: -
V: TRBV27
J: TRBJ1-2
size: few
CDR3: CASRSGGSYGYTF
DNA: TGTGCCAGCCGATCAGGAGGCAGCTATGGCTACACCTTC

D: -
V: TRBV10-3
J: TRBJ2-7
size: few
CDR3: CAISEEAGDEQYF
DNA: TGTGCCATCAGTGAGGAAGCAGGGGACGAGCAGTACTTC

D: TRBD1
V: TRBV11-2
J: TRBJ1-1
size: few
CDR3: CASSLSHRGGMNTEAFF
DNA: TGTGCCAGCAGCTTGAGTCACAGGGGGGGTATGAACACTGAAGCTTTCTTT

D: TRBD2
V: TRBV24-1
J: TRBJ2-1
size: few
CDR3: CATSDFEGSGTSGRATYNEQFF
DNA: TGTGCCACCAGTGATTTCGAAGGATCCGGGACTAGCGGGAGGGCCACCTACAATGAGCAGTTCTTC

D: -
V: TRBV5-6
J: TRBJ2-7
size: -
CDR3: CASSFGGSVYEQYF
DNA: TGTGCCAGCAGCTTTGGCGGAAGCGTTTACGAGCAGTACTTC

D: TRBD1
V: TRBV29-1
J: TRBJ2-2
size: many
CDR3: CSVERGQGVTGELFF
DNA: TGCAGCGTTGAAAGAGGGCAGGGGGTTACCGGGGAGCTGTTTTTT

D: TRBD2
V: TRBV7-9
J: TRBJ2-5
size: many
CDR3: CASTSAGLETQYF
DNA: TGTGCCAGCACCTCAGCGGGATTGGAGACCCAGTACTTC

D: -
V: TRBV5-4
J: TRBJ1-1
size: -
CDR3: CARSFGSEAFF
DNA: TGTGCCAGGAGCTTTGGGAGTGAAGCTTTCTTT

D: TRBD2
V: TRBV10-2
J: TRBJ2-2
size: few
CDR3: CASSTREGFTGELFF
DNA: TGCGCCAGCAGTACGAGGGAGGGGTTCACCGGGGAGCTGTTTTTT

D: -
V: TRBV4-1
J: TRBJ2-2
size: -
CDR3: CASSRDWEDGELFF
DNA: TGCGCCAGCAGTCGGGACTGGGAAGACGGGGAGCTGTTTTTT

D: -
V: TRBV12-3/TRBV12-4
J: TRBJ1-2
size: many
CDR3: CASSPGVNYGYTF
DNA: TGTGCCAGCAGTCCGGGGGTAAATTATGGCTACACCTTC

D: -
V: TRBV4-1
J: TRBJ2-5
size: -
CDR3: CASSQEGAEQETQYF
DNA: TGCGCCAGCAGCCAAGAGGGAGCGGAACAAGAGACCCAGTACTTC

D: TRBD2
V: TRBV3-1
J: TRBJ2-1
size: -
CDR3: CASSQETSAGGYNEQFF
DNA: TGTGCCAGCAGCCAAGAAACTTCAGCGGGAGGATATAATGAGCAGTTCTTC

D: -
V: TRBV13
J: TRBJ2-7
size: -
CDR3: CASSLGGLEQYF
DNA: TGTGCCAGCAGCTTAGGGGGACTCGAGCAGTACTTC

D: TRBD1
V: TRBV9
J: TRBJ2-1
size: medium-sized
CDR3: CASSVVRGQVFNNEQFF
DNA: TGTGCCAGCAGCGTAGTTCGAGGACAGGTATTCAACAATGAGCAGTTCTTC

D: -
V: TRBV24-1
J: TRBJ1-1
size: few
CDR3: CATSDSRDTEAFF
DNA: TGTGCCACCAGTGATTCCAGGGATACTGAAGCTTTCTTT

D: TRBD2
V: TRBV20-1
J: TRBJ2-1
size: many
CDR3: CSARERLAGGYEQFF
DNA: TGCAGTGCTAGAGAGCGACTAGCGGGAGGGTATGAGCAGTTCTTC